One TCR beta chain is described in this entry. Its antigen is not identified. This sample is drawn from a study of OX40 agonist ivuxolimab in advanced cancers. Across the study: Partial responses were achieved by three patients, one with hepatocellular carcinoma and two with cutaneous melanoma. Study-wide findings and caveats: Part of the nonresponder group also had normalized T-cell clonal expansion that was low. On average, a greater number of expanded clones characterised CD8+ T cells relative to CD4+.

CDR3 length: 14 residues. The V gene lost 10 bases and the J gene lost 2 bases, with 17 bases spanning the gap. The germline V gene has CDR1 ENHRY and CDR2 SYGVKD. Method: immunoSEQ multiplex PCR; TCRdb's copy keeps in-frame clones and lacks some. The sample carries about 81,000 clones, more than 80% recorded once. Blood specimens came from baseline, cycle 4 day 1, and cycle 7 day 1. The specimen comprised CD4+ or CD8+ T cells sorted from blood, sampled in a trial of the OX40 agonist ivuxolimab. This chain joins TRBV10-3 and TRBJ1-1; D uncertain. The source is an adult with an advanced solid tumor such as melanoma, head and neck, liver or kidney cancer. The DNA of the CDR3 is TGTGCCACCCAAGGGCAGATTATTAACACTGAAGCTTTCTTT. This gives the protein CATQGQIINTEAFF.